Listed below are T cell receptor beta chains from one sample, sequenced in a study of OX40 agonist ivuxolimab in advanced cancers. The assay was immunoSEQ multiplex PCR, and TCRdb's table has in-frame clones only and misses some. The sample lists approximately 38,000 clones, roughly 83% occurring once. Sequenced here: CD4+ or CD8+ T cells sorted from blood, sampled in a trial of the OX40 agonist ivuxolimab. The receptors come from an adult with an advanced solid tumor such as melanoma, head and neck, liver or kidney cancer. Each CDR3 is given with its conserved first and last residue. D genes are given only for firm matches. Size is stated for part of the rows, as once, few or many counts, or as a class when the clone is expanded.

V gene	J gene	clone size	D gene	CDR3 protein	CDR3 DNA
TRBV27	TRBJ1-3	-	TRBD1	CASSRDRGSGNTIYF	TGTGCCAGCAGTCGGGACAGGGGCTCTGGAAACACCATATATTTT
TRBV6-1	TRBJ1-3	few	TRBD1	CASETGDGGNTIYF	TGTGCCAGCGAGACAGGGGATGGTGGAAACACCATATATTTT
TRBV19	TRBJ1-1	large	-	CASSTSMGVNTEAFF	TGTGCCAGTAGTACCTCGATGGGGGTGAACACTGAAGCTTTCTTT
TRBV27	TRBJ2-3	-	-	CASSLSPGLHITDTQYF	TGTGCCAGCAGTTTATCTCCGGGACTCCACATAACAGATACGCAGTATTTT
TRBV5-1	TRBJ2-1	-	TRBD2	CASSREGGGRNEQFF	TGCGCCAGCAGCCGGGAGGGCGGGGGCCGTAATGAGCAGTTCTTC
TRBV14	TRBJ2-5	-	-	CASSQWDLSGETQYF	TGTGCCAGCAGCCAATGGGACCTTAGCGGCGAGACCCAGTACTTC
TRBV5-6	TRBJ1-1	few	-	CASSLGGNTEAFF	TGTGCCAGCAGCTTGGGAGGGAACACTGAAGCTTTCTTT
TRBV4-1	TRBJ2-2	-	-	CASSQETLPNGELFF	TGCGCCAGCAGCCAAGAAACCCTGCCCAACGGGGAGCTGTTTTTT
TRBV19	TRBJ2-7	-	TRBD1	CASSGQGYEQYF	TGTGCCAGTAGTGGACAGGGCTACGAGCAGTACTTC
TRBV19	TRBJ2-1	-	-	CASTLDVSSYNEQFF	TGTGCCAGTACCCTGGACGTCAGCTCCTACAATGAGCAGTTCTTC
TRBV19	TRBJ2-7	-	TRBD1	CASGTGFYEQYF	TGTGCCAGTGGGACAGGGTTTTACGAGCAGTACTTC
TRBV19	TRBJ1-5	-	-	CASSRQAYNQPQHF	TGTGCCAGTAGCCGACAGGCCTACAATCAGCCCCAGCATTTT
TRBV6-4	TRBJ2-1	-	-	CASSDEGHGSMFF	TGTGCCAGCAGTGACGAGGGTCACGGATCGATGTTCTTC
TRBV11-2	TRBJ2-2	-	TRBD1	CASSLDPRDRVQFTGELFF	TGTGCCAGCAGCTTAGACCCCCGGGACAGGGTGCAGTTCACCGGGGAGCTGTTTTTT
TRBV28	TRBJ2-3	-	TRBD1	CASSLNRGVADTQYF	TGTGCCAGCAGTTTAAACAGGGGGGTGGCAGATACGCAGTATTTT
TRBV7-9	TRBJ1-1	-	-	CASSNGQYTEAFF	TGTGCCAGCAGCAATGGACAGTACACTGAAGCTTTCTTT
TRBV11-3	TRBJ2-1	medium-sized	-	CASSPDTGHNEQFF	TGTGCCAGCAGCCCAGATACGGGCCACAATGAGCAGTTCTTC
TRBV7-2	TRBJ2-5	-	-	CASSLGLGVGEETQYF	TGTGCCAGCAGCTTAGGGCTAGGGGTTGGAGAAGAGACCCAGTACTTC
TRBV27	TRBJ1-6	-	-	CASSLAAGMGSPLHF	TGTGCCAGCAGTTTAGCGGCAGGAATGGGTTCACCCCTCCACTTT
TRBV5-1	TRBJ2-7	-	-	CASGTGKSSYEQYF	TGCGCCAGCGGGACCGGGAAGAGCTCCTACGAGCAGTACTTC
TRBV5-1	TRBJ2-1	-	TRBD1	CASSFPTGDISYNEQFF	TGCGCCAGCAGCTTTCCCACAGGGGATATCTCCTACAATGAGCAGTTCTTC
TRBV6-5	TRBJ2-7	-	-	CASSYSGARHEQYF	TGTGCCAGCAGTTATTCGGGGGCCCGGCACGAGCAGTACTTC
TRBV7-9	TRBJ2-2	-	-	CASSSGQHHGELFF	TGTGCCAGCAGCTCTGGACAGCATCACGGGGAGCTGTTTTTT
TRBV19	TRBJ1-2	-	-	CASSIGVGVHF	TGTGCCAGTAGTATAGGGGTCGGAGTCCACTTC
TRBV9	TRBJ2-3	once	TRBD1	CASSVDRGDTQYF	TGTGCCAGCAGCGTGGACAGGGGGGATACGCAGTATTTT
TRBV7-2	TRBJ2-1	-	TRBD2	CASSPAGGYNEQFF	TGTGCCAGCAGTCCCGCGGGGGGGTACAATGAGCAGTTCTTC
TRBV2	TRBJ2-6	-	-	CASSEGRMAGANVLTF	TGTGCCAGCAGTGAAGGCAGGATGGCAGGGGCCAACGTCCTGACTTTC
TRBV10-3	TRBJ1-5	-	-	CAIKGLGNQPQHF	TGTGCCATCAAGGGACTGGGCAATCAGCCCCAGCATTTT
TRBV5-1	TRBJ2-1	few	-	CASTSANNEQFF	TGCGCCAGCACCTCGGCTAACAATGAGCAGTTCTTC
TRBV15	TRBJ2-7	-	-	CATSNTATYEQYF	TGTGCCACCAGCAATACAGCCACCTACGAGCAGTACTTC
TRBV9	TRBJ2-1	once	-	CASSVSGKYYYNEQFF	TGTGCCAGCAGCGTGTCAGGAAAATATTACTACAATGAGCAGTTCTTC
TRBV5-6	TRBJ2-2	few	-	CASSTQVRTGELFF	TGTGCCAGCAGCACGCAGGTCCGCACCGGGGAGCTGTTTTTT
TRBV5-4	TRBJ2-1	-	TRBD2	CASSPGGGNEQFF	TGTGCCAGCAGCCCTGGCGGGGGAAATGAGCAGTTCTTC
TRBV27	TRBJ1-4	-	-	CASSWGATNEKLFF	TGTGCCAGCAGTTGGGGGGCAACTAATGAAAAACTGTTTTTT
TRBV27	TRBJ2-7	-	TRBD1	CASSLKGRQGSYEQYF	TGTGCCAGCAGTCTAAAGGGAAGACAGGGTTCCTACGAGCAGTACTTC
TRBV19	TRBJ1-1	few	-	CASGTPGTEAFF	TGTGCCAGCGGGACCCCGGGGACTGAAGCTTTCTTT
TRBV27	TRBJ2-3	-	TRBD1	CASSSDRVPDTQYF	TGTGCCAGCAGTTCAGACAGGGTACCAGATACGCAGTATTTT
TRBV27	TRBJ2-5	-	TRBD2	CASSRGLAGPLYNF	TGTGCCAGCAGCAGGGGACTAGCGGGACCCCTTTACAACTTC
TRBV27	TRBJ2-7	-	-	CASSFGGGANEQYF	TGTGCCAGCAGTTTCGGTGGGGGGGCCAACGAGCAGTACTTC
TRBV28	TRBJ2-5	once	TRBD1	CASSGTGGETQYF	TGTGCCAGCAGTGGGACAGGGGGAGAGACCCAGTACTTC
TRBV11-1	TRBJ2-5	-	-	CASSFPESQETQYF	TGTGCCAGCAGCTTCCCCGAAAGTCAAGAGACCCAGTACTTC
TRBV11-3	TRBJ2-2	-	-	CASSLLGVTGGNGELFF	TGTGCCAGCAGCTTATTAGGGGTGACAGGAGGTAACGGGGAGCTGTTTTTT
TRBV7-8	TRBJ1-1	once	TRBD1	CASSSSVGGGGRTEAFF	TGTGCCAGCAGCTCCTCGGTTGGGGGAGGGGGCAGGACTGAAGCTTTCTTT